A selection of T cell receptor beta chains follows, all from one sample in a study of CD8+CD57+ T cells in acquired aplastic anemia. Each CDR3 protein gets one entry after TCRdb re-called the reads with MiXCR. This sample has about 470,000 distinct CDR3 sequences; about a third occur once, and the top ten carry nearly 0.85%. Material: sorted CD4+, CD8+, or CD8+CD57+ T cells (not recorded which) from PBMCs. The origin of the receptors is a human donor with aplastic anemia. CDR3s include the opening cysteine and the closing phenylalanine or tryptophan. A D gene is named only where the DNA matches it firmly. Some rows have no size entry. The others give once, few or many, or a class for an expanded clone.

d_call clone_size j_call v_call cdr3_nt cdr3_aa
TRBD1 few TRBJ1-5 TRBV7-9 TGTGCCAGCAGCCCGGGACAGGTCTTCGGTCAGCCCCAGCATTTT CASSPGQVFGQPQHF
. . TRBJ1-6 TRBV25-1 TGTGCCAGCAGTGAATATGGGGGGGGAAGGCCGGATTCACCCCTCCACTTT CASSEYGGGRPDSPLHF
. many TRBJ1-1 TRBV9 TGTGCCAGCAGCCGTGAACAGGGGAACACTGAAGCTTTCTTT CASSREQGNTEAFF
TRBD1 . TRBJ2-7 TRBV20-1 TGCAGTGCTAGAGCTAAGGAGGACAGGCGCACCTACGAGCAGTACTTC CSARAKEDRRTYEQYF
. many TRBJ1-5 TRBV10-3 TGTGCCATCCCCGGGGGACGACAGCCCCAGCATTTT CAIPGGRQPQHF
. . TRBJ2-7 TRBV19 TGTGCCAGTAGTATAGTTGGTGGAGGGGTCGGAGCTAGCGAGCAGTACTTC CASSIVGGGVGASEQYF
. many TRBJ1-2 TRBV14 TGTGCCAGCAGCCAAGGCCGGGGGGACCTCCGAGGCTACACCTTC CASSQGRGDLRGYTF
. . TRBJ1-6 TRBV20-1 TGCAGTGCTAGAATTCAGGGGACATCGAATTCACCCCTCCACTTT CSARIQGTSNSPLHF
TRBD2 few TRBJ2-7 TRBV2 TGTGCCAGCAGTCCAGCGGGGCTGACCTCCTACGAGCAGTACTTC CASSPAGLTSYEQYF
TRBD1 many TRBJ2-7 TRBV5-1 TGCGCCAGCAGCTTGGATGGGACAGCCACCTACGAGCAGTACTTC CASSLDGTATYEQYF
TRBD1 many TRBJ1-2 TRBV11-2 TGTGCCAGCAGCCGGACCGGGACAGGGGACGAAATTGGCTATGGCTACACCTTC CASSRTGTGDEIGYGYTF
. once TRBJ1-3 TRBV9 TGTGCCAGCAGCCCGGGGGACACCATATATTTT CASSPGDTIYF
. . TRBJ2-3 TRBV7-8 TGTGCCAGCAGCCTTCGGACTAATCCGGATACGCAGTATTTT CASSLRTNPDTQYF
. many TRBJ1-5 TRBV20-1 TGCAGTGCTAGTCTAGGCAGGGATCAGCCCCAGCATTTT CSASLGRDQPQHF
TRBD1 few TRBJ1-2 TRBV4-2 TGTGCCAGCAGCCAAATACAGGGGGAAGGCTATGGCTACACCTTC CASSQIQGEGYGYTF
. . TRBJ1-3 TRBV3-1 TGTGCCAGCAGCCAATTAAGGAGGGGAGACGGAAACACCATATATTTT CASSQLRRGDGNTIYF
. few TRBJ1-5 TRBV6-5 TGTGCCAGCAGTTACTCAACAAGCAATCAGCCCCAGCATTTT CASSYSTSNQPQHF
. . TRBJ1-1 TRBV2 TGTGCCAGCAGTGACTTCCGGAACAGAGGGAACACTGAAGCTTTCTTT CASSDFRNRGNTEAFF
TRBD1 many TRBJ2-7 TRBV10-2 TGCGCCAGCAGTGGAGGACAGGCAGGTGGGGCTAGCTTC CASSGGQAGGASF
. many TRBJ1-5 TRBV19 TGTGCCAGTCTAAGGGGTCCCAATAGCAATCAGCCCCAGCATTTT CASLRGPNSNQPQHF
. . TRBJ1-5 TRBV25-1 TGTGCCAGCAGTTACTCGAGACAGACAACGGGGCCCCAGCATTTT CASSYSRQTTGPQHF
. . TRBJ1-2 TRBV2 TGTGCCAGCAGTGAAGACTACGGGGGCGCATTTTTTTATGGCTACACCTTC CASSEDYGGAFFYGYTF
. . TRBJ2-7 TRBV25-1 TGTGCCAGCAGTTTACCTCACCGAAGGGAGCAGTACTTC CASSLPHRREQYF
TRBD1 once TRBJ1-1 TRBV6-1 TGTGCCAGCACCGCGACAGGGATGAACACTGAAGCTTTCTTT CASTATGMNTEAFF
TRBD1 many TRBJ2-4 TRBV29-1 TGCAGCGTTGGCCCGGGACAGACGACAAACATTCAGTACTTC CSVGPGQTTNIQYF
. . TRBJ1-3 TRBV10-1 TGCGCCAGCAGTGAGAAAAAGGTTGGAAACACCATATATTTC CASSEKKVGNTIYF
. . TRBJ1-4 TRBV4-2 TGTGCCAGCAGCCAAGATCTTCCGACTAATGAAAAACTGTTTTTT CASSQDLPTNEKLFF
TRBD2 . TRBJ2-1 TRBV2 TGTGCCAGCAGGGTGGGAGCGGGGGCCAACAATGAGCAGTTCTTC CASRVGAGANNEQFF
. . TRBJ1-1 TRBV7-3 TGTGCCGGCAGCCACGGTAACACTGAAGCTTTCTTT CAGSHGNTEAFF
. few TRBJ1-6 TRBV6-1 TGTGCCAGCAGAGTTTTTGGGGAGGGTAATTCACCCCTCCACTTT CASRVFGEGNSPLHF
. . TRBJ1-2 TRBV25-1 TGTGCCAGCACCACCAAAACACGAAGCTATGGCTACACCTTC CASTTKTRSYGYTF
. few TRBJ2-3 TRBV20-1 TGCAGTGCTAGAATCGGCGGGATTAGCACAGATACGCAGTATTTT CSARIGGISTDTQYF
. many TRBJ2-7 TRBV12-3/TRBV12-4 TGTGCCAGCAGCCAACTGAGCTACGAGCAGTACTTC CASSQLSYEQYF
. few TRBJ2-5 TRBV6-5 TGTGCCAGCAGTTGCACGCGGGACTCCGAGACCCAGTACTTC CASSCTRDSETQYF
TRBD1 . TRBJ1-2 TRBV20-1 TGCAGTGCTTTACAGGGGGCTTACAACTATGGCTACACCTTC CSALQGAYNYGYTF
. many TRBJ1-1 TRBV2 TGTGCCAGCAGAGACCCGCTAAAGACAGTTGAAGCTTTCTTT CASRDPLKTVEAFF
. few TRBJ1-1 TRBV9 TGTGCCAGCAGCGTAGCGGTCGGACAGAACACTGAAGCTTTCTTT CASSVAVGQNTEAFF
TRBD1 . TRBJ2-3 TRBV2 TGTGCCAGCGAAGGACAGGGGCGGTATACGCAGTATTTT CASEGQGRYTQYF
. . TRBJ2-1 TRBV5-6 TGTGCCAGCAGCTTGTTCCGGAGCTCCTACAATGAGCAGTTCTTC CASSLFRSSYNEQFF
. . TRBJ1-2 TRBV6-5 TGTGCCAGCAGTTACCAGACACACAGTTCCTATGGCTACACCTTC CASSYQTHSSYGYTF
. few TRBJ1-3 TRBV14 TGTGCCAGCAGCCATTACGGTCGGAACTCTGGAAACACCATATATTTT CASSHYGRNSGNTIYF
. many TRBJ1-1 TRBV29-1 TGCAGCGTTGAAGGTTTGATGAACACTGAAGCTTTCTTT CSVEGLMNTEAFF